This entry lists 21 T cell receptor beta chains sequenced from one sample in a study of T cells in Graves' hyperthyroidism and ophthalmopathy. RNA transcripts gave rise to amplified TCR beta CDR3 regions. A first-round RT-PCR of the TCR CDR3 used the HTBI primer set. TCRdb itself ran the multiplex PCR reads through MiXCR, one entry per CDR3 protein. The data contain around 600,000 distinct CDR3 sequences, approximately 15% of them singletons. The sample consisted of blood. These TCRs come from a woman in her forties or fifties with Graves' ophthalmopathy.

The chain uses TRBV5-1 and TRBJ2-2; 8 bases match TRBD2. Germline assignment: CDR1 SGHRS and CDR2 YFSETQ. This CDR3 has 15 amino acids. J lost 2 bases, V lost 4 bases, and 4 bases had no gene match. The CDR3 region is CASSRSGSNTGELFF. CDR3 sequence (DNA): TGCGCCAGCAGCAGGAGCGGGAGCAACACCGGGGAGCTGTTTTTT.

This clonotype was seen at least ten times. The V gene is TRBV18, the J gene TRBJ2-1; 9 bases align to TRBD2. The V gene end was trimmed by 3 bases and the J gene end by 8 bases; junction bases not matched to a gene: 2. This CDR3 is built from 13 residues. Germline CDR1 is KGHSH and CDR2 is LQKENI. CDR3 nucleotide sequence: TGTGCCAGCTCACCCAAGCGGGAGGATGAGCAGTTCTTC. It is translated as CASSPKREDEQFF.

This clonotype showed up many times. DNA for the CDR3: TGTGCCAGCAGCTCCCGGGACACGCTCTACAATGAGCAGTTCTTC. It codes for CASSSRDTLYNEQFF. The chain uses TRBV5-4 and TRBJ2-1; a possible D gene is TRBD1 (6 bases). Deletions cut 3 bases from V and 3 bases from J, with 13 bases between. This CDR3 comprises 15 residues. Germline V CDR1 and CDR2: SGHNT, YYREEE (reference sequence).

This clonotype showed up many times. This chain links TRBV20-1 with TRBJ1-1; perhaps TRBD1 as D (5 bases). Looked up from germline, CDR1 is DFQATT and CDR2 is SNEGSKA (reference sequence). The CDR3 length is 14 residues. The V end was cut by 0 bases, the J end by 6 bases, with 14 bases between. As DNA, the CDR3 is TGCAGTGCTAGAGAGAGGGGTGTGGGTTCTGAAGCTTTCTTT. Amino acids: CSARERGVGSEAFF.

This clonotype appeared many times. V is TRBV11-2 and J is TRBJ2-7, with a tentative D call TRBD1 (6 bases). The CDR3 is 13 amino acids. Germline V CDR1 and CDR2: SGHAT, FQNNGV. Trimming pared 5 bases from V and 6 bases from J, leaving 14 bases between. CDR3 nucleotides: TGTGCCAGCAGCACCAACAGGGTTCGCGAGCAGTACTTC. This codes for CASSTNRVREQYF.

This clonotype has only a few counts. V and J are TRBV20-1 and TRBJ2-4; D remains unclear. Germline loops: CDR1 DFQATT, CDR2 SNEGSKA (reference sequence). The CDR3 is 13 amino acids. The ends were cut back, 1 base at V and 5 bases at J, with 9 bases in the middle. CDR3: CSARAPGENIQYF. For the CDR3, the DNA is TGCAGTGCTAGAGCCCCAGGAGAAAACATTCAGTACTTC.

This clonotype has only a few counts. Here the CDR3 DNA reads TGTGCCAGTAGTTTCGGGGGAACAACCTACGAGCAGTACTTC. Protein: CASSFGGTTYEQYF. The chain has TRBV19 and TRBJ2-7; possibly TRBD2 for D (6 bases). The length of the CDR3 is 14 residues. V lost 5 bases and J 2 bases, leaving 13 bases between the germline ends. Germline V lookup: CDR1 LNHDA, CDR2 SQIVND (reference sequence).

This clonotype was detected ten times or more. This rearrangement joins TRBV20-1 to TRBJ1-2; 7 nucleotides match TRBD1. The CDR3 is 14 residues long. V lost 4 bases, J lost 3 bases, and 8 bases stayed unmatched. The germline CDR1 and CDR2 sequences are DFQATT and SNEGSKA (reference sequence). Here the CDR3 DNA reads TGCAGTGCTACTTCTTCCGGGACAGACTATGGCTACACCTTC. Translation gives CSATSSGTDYGYTF.

This clonotype turned up a few times. The CDR3 reads CATSRELDRLLYEQYF. The DNA of the CDR3 is TGTGCCACCAGCAGAGAGTTGGACAGGCTTCTTTACGAGCAGTACTTC. The J gene is TRBJ2-7, the V gene TRBV15; 7 bases map to TRBD1. Trimming at V came to 0 bases and at J to 4 bases, leaving 9 bases not matched to a gene. CDR3 length equals 16 residues. Per germline, CDR1 LNHNV and CDR2 YYDKDF (reference sequence).

This clonotype was seen many times. The genes are TRBV7-2 and TRBJ2-3, with TRBD2 matching over 8 bases. CDR1 is SGHTA, CDR2 FQGNSA, per germline. The CDR3 consists of 17 residues. The trim removed 1 base at V and 5 bases at J, leaving 11 bases unmatched. CDR3 bases: TGTGCCAGCAGCTTAGATGCTTCGGGAGGGCGCGGAGATACGCAGTATTTT. Translation gives CASSLDASGGRGDTQYF.

This clonotype was picked up many times. The CDR3 protein is CASSDQRWMESSTDTQYF. The CDR3 nucleotides are TGTGCCAGCAGCGATCAGAGGTGGATGGAGTCGAGCACAGATACGCAGTATTTT. The rearrangement joins TRBV7-2 to TRBJ2-3, with unresolved D. Trimming stripped 5 bases from V and 0 bases from J, with 21 bases between. Germline V CDR1 and CDR2: SGHTA, FQGNSA. This CDR3 spans 18 amino acids.

This clonotype was seen only a few times. The genes are TRBV28 and TRBJ1-2, with D unresolved. Germline V gives CDR1 MDHEN, CDR2 SYDVKM. The CDR3 length is 13 residues. V dropped 7 bases and J dropped 5 bases, with 14 bases sitting between them. CDR3 region: CASTLVGVYGYTF. The CDR3 DNA is TGTGCCAGCACACTCGTTGGCGTATATGGCTACACCTTC.

A word on this clonotype: This clone may be a read error of a much larger clone one base away. This sequence joins TRBV11-2 and TRBJ2-6; D ambiguous. This CDR3 comprises 16 residues. The germline CDR1 and CDR2 sequences are SGHAT and FQNNGV. The ends were cut back, 1 base at V and 2 bases at J, with 9 bases in the middle. CDR3 loop: CASSLVRAAGANVLTF. The CDR3 DNA is TGTGCCAGCAGCTTAGTAAGGGCCGCTGGGGCCAACGTCCTGACTTTC.

There are a few counts of this clonotype. V usage is TRBV18 and J usage is TRBJ1-1; 7 bases map to TRBD1. From germline, CDR1 is KGHSH and CDR2 LQKENI. Losses at the gene ends were 6 bases for V and 2 bases for J; bases not matched to a gene: 15. This CDR3 spans 17 amino acids. In DNA form, the CDR3 reads TGTGCCAGCTCTCATGAGGCGGGACAGCGGACTAACACTGAAGCTTTCTTT. This codes for CASSHEAGQRTNTEAFF.

The gene calls are TRBV7-6 and TRBJ2-1; D is perhaps TRBD2 (6 bases). Germline values: CDR1 SGHVS, CDR2 FNYEAQ. This CDR3 is built from 16 residues. Trimming left V 1 base short and J 1 base short, with 11 bases between. CDR3 sequence: CASSLVGSGSYNEQFF. The DNA for the CDR3 is TGTGCCAGCAGCTTAGTCGGGAGTGGATCCTACAATGAGCAGTTCTTC.

This clonotype has at least ten counts. The chain carries TRBV9 and TRBJ1-2; TRBD1 agrees at 8 bases. The CDR3 is 14 residues long. Losses at the gene ends were 3 bases for V and 8 bases for J; bases not matched to a gene: 9. Germline CDR1 and CDR2: SGDLS and YYNGEE. DNA of the CDR3: TGTGCCAGCAGCGATATGACAGGGGTTGGAGGCTACACCTTC. It translates to CASSDMTGVGGYTF.

The gene calls are TRBV12-3 or TRBV12-4 and TRBJ2-3, with 14 bases fitting TRBD2. The V segment lost 5 bases and the J segment 2 bases; nucleotides outside the gene matches: 9. This CDR3 is built from 18 residues. This CDR3 reads CASSRGTSGSIVTDTQYF. CDR3 sequence (DNA): TGTGCCAGCAGTCGAGGGACTAGCGGGAGTATAGTCACAGATACGCAGTATTTT.

This clonotype was counted many times. The chain combines TRBV18 with TRBJ2-5, with D maybe TRBD2 (5 bases). CDR3 length: 15 residues. Germline V gene sequence: CDR1 KGHSH, CDR2 LQKENI. V was pared by 1 base and J by 2 bases, with 11 bases between. CDR3 region: CASSPLEGIQETQYF. CDR3 nucleotide sequence: TGTGCCAGCTCACCACTCGAGGGAATTCAAGAGACCCAGTACTTC.

The chain uses TRBV6-5 and TRBJ1-1; TRBD1 agrees at 8 bases. The CDR3 sequence is 16 residues long. Germline CDR1 MNHEY, CDR2 SVGAGI. With 1 base clipped from V and 1 base from J, the junction kept 5 bases outside the gene matches. The CDR3 DNA follows: TGTGCCAGCAGTTACTTGACAGGGGCGCGGAACACTGAAGCTTTCTTT. The encoded protein is CASSYLTGARNTEAFF.

The V call is TRBV4-1, the J call TRBJ1-2, with 9 positions matching TRBD1. The CDR3 is 16 residues long. Trimming at V came to 2 bases and at J to 8 bases, leaving 12 bases not matched to a gene. Germline CDR1 reads MGHRA; CDR2 reads YSYEKL. The CDR3 region has the DNA TGCGCCAGCAGCCAAACCGGACAGGGGCGCTGGCGAGGCTACACCTTC. This translates into CASSQTGQGRWRGYTF.

As to this clonotype: One end of the junction varies from germline; a read error may be responsible. V usage is TRBV12-3 or TRBV12-4 and J usage is TRBJ1-2; the D gene is possibly TRBD1 (5 bases). CDR3 length: 16 amino acids. The CDR3: CASSGSGTPTNYDYTF. Here the CDR3 DNA reads TGTGCCAGCAGTGGCTCCGGGACGCCAACTAACTATGACTACACCTTC.